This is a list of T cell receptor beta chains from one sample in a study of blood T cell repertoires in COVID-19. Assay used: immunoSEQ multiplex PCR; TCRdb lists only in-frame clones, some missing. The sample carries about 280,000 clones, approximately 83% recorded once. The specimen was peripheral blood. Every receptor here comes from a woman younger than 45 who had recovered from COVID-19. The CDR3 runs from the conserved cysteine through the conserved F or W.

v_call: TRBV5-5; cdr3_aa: CASRLGGNEQFF
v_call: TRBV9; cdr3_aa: CASSGTSGGTNTGELFF
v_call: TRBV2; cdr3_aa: CASSEATSGQETQYF
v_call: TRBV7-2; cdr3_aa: CASRQGFGNTEAFF
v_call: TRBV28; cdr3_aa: CASSLGNMNTEAFF
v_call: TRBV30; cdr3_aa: CAWTQGVAEETQYF
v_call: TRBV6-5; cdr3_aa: CASSLDSQSTDTQYF
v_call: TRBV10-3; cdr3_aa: CAISESGGFSYGYTF
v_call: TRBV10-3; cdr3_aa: CAIRYSTNTEAFF
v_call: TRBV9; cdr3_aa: CASSVGSGAGNTIYF
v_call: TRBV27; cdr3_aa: CASSLYYNQPQHF
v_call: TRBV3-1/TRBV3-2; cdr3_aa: CASSQGAGSYNEQFF
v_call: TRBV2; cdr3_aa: CASSELEGETQYF
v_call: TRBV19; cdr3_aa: CASSFAGGAADTQYF
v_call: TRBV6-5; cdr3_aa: CASHEWYEQYF
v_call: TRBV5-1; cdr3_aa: CASSLGGQNTEAFF
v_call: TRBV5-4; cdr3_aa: CASSRRSLTNDSPLHF
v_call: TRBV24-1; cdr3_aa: CATSDPQGGSANEQFF
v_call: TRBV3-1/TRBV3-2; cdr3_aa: CASSYRDRPYNEQFF
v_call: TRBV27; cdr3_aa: CASLRGDEQYF
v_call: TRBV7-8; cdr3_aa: CASSLAPLGLGSYNEQFF
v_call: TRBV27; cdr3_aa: CASSPWTGLDTGELFF
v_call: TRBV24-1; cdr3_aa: CATSDLRGGSTYEQYF
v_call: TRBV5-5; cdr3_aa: CASSSPLRGTEAFF
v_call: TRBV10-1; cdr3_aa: CASSEAKYYEQYF
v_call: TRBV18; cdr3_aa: CASSPNQSRGQGSPLHF
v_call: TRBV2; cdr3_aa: CASSQNTNTEAFF
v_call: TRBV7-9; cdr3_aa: CASSPGQGNTDTQYF
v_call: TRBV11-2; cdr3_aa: CASSLASTGVTDTQYF
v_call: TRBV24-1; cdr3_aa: CATSERQGTHYEQYF
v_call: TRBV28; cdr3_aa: CASRDSRQVSYEQYF
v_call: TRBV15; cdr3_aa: CATSRVSGPTRSETQYF
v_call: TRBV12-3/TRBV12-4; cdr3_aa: CASSFRRNVLTF
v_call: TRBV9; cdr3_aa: CASSVFGNEQFF
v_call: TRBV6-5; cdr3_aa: CASSLGSSGTDTQYF
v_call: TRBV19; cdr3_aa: CASTRDRESNQPQHF
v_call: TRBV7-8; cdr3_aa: CASSSRGLAGVTGELFF
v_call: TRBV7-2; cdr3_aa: CASSGTLNTGELFF
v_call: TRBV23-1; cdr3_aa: CASRSNGIKETQYF
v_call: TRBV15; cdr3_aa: CATSREGGGGSEKLFF
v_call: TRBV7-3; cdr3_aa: CASSSGLSSYNEQFF
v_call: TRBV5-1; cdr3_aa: CASSLSSTGNSPLHF
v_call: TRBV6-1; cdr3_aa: CASSEALGQAQETQYF
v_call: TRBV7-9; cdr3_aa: CASSLGGARSNQPQHF
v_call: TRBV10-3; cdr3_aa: CAISGGGGATNEKLFF
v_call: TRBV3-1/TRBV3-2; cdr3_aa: CASSVASYNEQFF
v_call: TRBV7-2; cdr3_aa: CASSFVGALFTTNEKLFF
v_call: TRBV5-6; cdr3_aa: CASSFGDRGMVAKNIQYF
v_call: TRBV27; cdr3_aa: CASSEQQGTNEKLFF
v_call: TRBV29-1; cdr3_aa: CSAEGTAEAFF
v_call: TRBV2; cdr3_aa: CASSEVLMLLSSYNEQFF
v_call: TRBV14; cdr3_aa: CASSRTTTEAFF
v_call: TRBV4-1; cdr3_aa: CASSQGPTIREQYF
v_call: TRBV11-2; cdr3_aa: CASSLEPGGYAGELFF
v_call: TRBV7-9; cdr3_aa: CASSKTGLGPQHF